One and the same sample provided the 15 T cell receptor beta chains below, sequenced in a study of T cells in Graves' hyperthyroidism and ophthalmopathy. TCR beta CDR3 region amplification was performed from RNA transcripts. Researchers ran a first-round RT-PCR on the TCR CDR3 using the HTBI primer set. One entry per CDR3 protein, called by TCRdb with MiXCR from the multiplex PCR reads. The sample shows 450,000 to 650,000 distinct CDR3 sequences, 14% of them seen only once. The material sequenced was blood. These receptor sequences come from a woman aged 18-29 years with Graves' ophthalmopathy.

This clonotype was detected many times. This chain links TRBV7-2 with TRBJ2-7, with D perhaps given as TRBD1 or TRBD2 (5 bases each). This CDR3 is 15 amino acids long. V lost 5 bases to trimming and J lost 3 bases, with 17 bases between them. Germline-derived CDR1 and CDR2 are SGHTA and FQGNSA. The CDR3 DNA follows: TGTGCCAGCAGCACCGGGACCCTCGGCCTCTACGAGCAGTACTTC. This codes for CASSTGTLGLYEQYF. Full variable domain (remainder filled in from reference TRBV7-2 and TRBJ2-7): GAGVSQSPSNKVTEKGKDVELRCDPISGHTALYWYRQSLGQGLEFLIYFQGNSAPDKSGLPSDRFSAERTGGSVSTLTIQRTQQEDSAVYLCASSTGTLGLYEQYFGPGTRLTVT.

V and J are TRBV28 and TRBJ1-2, with D hard to call. The CDR3 has 11 amino acids. The V gene lost 5 bases and the J gene lost 5 bases, with 6 bases spanning the gap. In germline, CDR1 is MDHEN, CDR2 SYDVKM. The CDR3 region is CASSGRYGYTF. In nucleotides, the CDR3 is TGTGCCAGCAGTGGTAGATATGGCTACACCTTC.

This clonotype appeared many times. The chain has TRBV7-9 and TRBJ2-7; the match to TRBD1 covers 7 bases. Germline V lookup: CDR1 SEHNR, CDR2 FQNEAQ (reference sequence). With 5 bases clipped from V and 2 bases from J, the junction kept 9 bases outside the gene matches. The CDR3 runs 15 residues. The CDR3: CASSAPGQSPYEQYF. CDR3 in DNA: TGTGCCAGCAGCGCACCGGGACAGTCTCCCTACGAGCAGTACTTC.

At least ten counts were recorded for this clonotype. The rearrangement links TRBV7-6 to TRBJ2-1; 11 bases map to TRBD2. V shed 4 bases and J 5 bases; nucleotides not matched to a gene: 7. The CDR3 sequence is 16 residues long. Germline V lookup: CDR1 SGHVS, CDR2 FNYEAQ. Here the CDR3 DNA reads TGTGCCAGCAGCTCGACCGGGACTAGCGGTAACAATGAGCAGTTCTTC. It encodes CASSSTGTSGNNEQFF.

This clonotype has a handful of counts. The rearrangement uses TRBV19 and TRBJ2-1; D gene uncertain. Germline-derived CDR1 and CDR2 are LNHDA and SQIVND (reference sequence). The germline V and J ends were trimmed by 4 bases and 3 bases, with 13 bases remaining between them. This CDR3 spans 15 amino acids. CDR3 in DNA: TGTGCCAGTAGTAAGCTAGATTCGGGCTACAATGAGCAGTTCTTC. Translation gives CASSKLDSGYNEQFF.

The chain recombines TRBV24-1 with TRBJ2-2; D is uncertain. The germline V gene has CDR1 KGHDR and CDR2 SFDVKD. Between the trimmed V and J ends, which lost 5 bases and 1 base, there was a span of 13 bases. This CDR3 region has 16 residues. CDR3 DNA: TGTGCCACCAGTGGCCGTATTTGGGGGAACACCGGGGAGCTGTTTTTT. The encoded protein is CATSGRIWGNTGELFF.

This clonotype was seen at least ten times. The chain links TRBV7-9 to TRBJ2-7; 12 nucleotides match TRBD2. The V and J ends lost 2 bases and 0 bases, in that order; junction bases with no gene match: 8. The CDR3 has 18 amino acids. Germline V gives CDR1 SEHNR, CDR2 FQNEAQ (reference sequence). CDR3 in amino acids: CASSLSQLAGGHSYEQYF. CDR3 nucleotides: TGTGCCAGCAGCTTATCGCAACTAGCGGGAGGCCACTCCTACGAGCAGTACTTC.

This chain joins TRBV24-1 and TRBJ2-2; 8 bases agree with TRBD1. The V gene's germline CDR1 is KGHDR and CDR2 SFDVKD. CDR3 length: 16 residues. V lost 2 bases, J lost 1 base, and 2 bases stayed unmatched. CDR3 amino acids: CATSDSGTGNTGELFF. The DNA for the CDR3 is TGTGCCACCAGTGATTCCGGGACAGGGAACACCGGGGAGCTGTTTTTT.

This chain uses TRBV3-1 with TRBJ1-6; the D gene is possibly TRBD1 (5 bases). The V gene's germline CDR1 is LGHDT and CDR2 YNNKEL (reference sequence). Deletions cut 4 bases from V and 14 bases from J, with 12 bases between. The CDR3 has 12 residues. CDR3 sequence reads: CASSLPGGTLHF. The CDR3 DNA is TGTGCCAGCAGCCTCCCGGGGGGTACCCTCCACTTT.

This clonotype was seen repeatedly, ten times or more. The chain has TRBV6-1 and TRBJ2-1; 13 bases are shared with TRBD2. CDR3 length: 15 amino acids. V shed 7 bases, J shed 8 bases, and the junction held 8 bases outside the gene matches. CDR1 and CDR2 from the germline V gene are MNHNS and SASEGT. CDR3 region: CASKGGLAGLHEQFF. In nucleotides, the CDR3 is TGTGCCAGCAAGGGGGGACTAGCGGGGCTGCATGAGCAGTTCTTC.

The table lists this clonotype with a few counts. The chain recombines TRBV6-5 with TRBJ1-5; D is undetermined. V was clipped by 2 bases and J by 7 bases, with 9 bases between them. CDR1 MNHEY and CDR2 SVGAGI come from the germline V gene. The CDR3 has 13 amino acids. The CDR3 nucleotides are TGTGCCAGCAGTTACCAAGTGAGGCAGCCCCAGCATTTT. This encodes CASSYQVRQPQHF.

This clonotype was counted at least ten times. The rearrangement joins TRBV7-2 to TRBJ2-1; TRBD2 aligns across 12 bases. V lost 1 base to trimming and J lost 4 bases; unmatched junction nucleotides: 8. Germline CDR1 is SGHTA and CDR2 is FQGNSA. CDR3 length: 18 residues. CDR3 DNA: TGTGCCAGCAGCTTAGTTAGGACCGGGACTAGCGGGTACAATGAGCAGTTCTTC. Translated: CASSLVRTGTSGYNEQFF.

At least ten counts were recorded for this clonotype. The chain combines TRBV6-2 or TRBV6-3 with TRBJ2-1; no firm D call. The CDR3 totals 13 residues. In germline, CDR1 is MNHEY, CDR2 SVGEGT. V dropped 7 bases and J dropped 8 bases, with 15 bases sitting between them. CDR3 amino acids: CASTNQASHEQFF. CDR3 DNA sequence: TGTGCCAGCACGAACCAGGCTTCCCATGAGCAGTTCTTC.

This clonotype was counted many times. The chain recombines TRBV28 with TRBJ2-3; D might be TRBD1 (5 bases). V lost 7 bases, J lost 4 bases, and 21 bases lay in between. The CDR3 spans 16 residues. Per the germline V gene, CDR1 is MDHEN and CDR2 is SYDVKM. In DNA, the CDR3 is TGTGCCAGCACCTCTGGCGCGCAGGGTTGGGCAGATACGCAGTATTTT. Translating gives CASTSGAQGWADTQYF.

This rearrangement joins TRBV5-5 to TRBJ1-1; D unresolved. V lost 4 bases, J lost 1 base, and 11 bases lay in between. Germline assignment: CDR1 SGHKS and CDR2 YYEKEE (reference sequence). This CDR3 region has 14 residues. The chain's CDR3 is CASSAVKGNTEAFF. CDR3 coding DNA: TGTGCCAGCAGCGCTGTGAAAGGGAACACTGAAGCTTTCTTT.